The 27 T cell receptor beta chains in this list originate from one sample, sequenced in a study of CD8 T cells in ankylosing spondylitis. Whole-study results and caveats: What appeared characteristic of ankylosing spondylitis blood was a TCR beta motif of under 10 highly homologous variants.

One entry per CDR3 protein, called by TCRdb with MiXCR from the 5' RACE reads. Here the sample spans a few hundred thousand distinct CDR3 sequences, around 8% being singletons. For these TCRs, the target antigens are not known. The sequenced sample consisted of blood, either unsorted or a sorted T cell fraction (not recorded which). Receptors were obtained from a male donor with ankylosing spondylitis.

The V gene is TRBV29-1, the J gene TRBJ2-2, with TRBD1 matching 9 bases. The CDR3 covers 13 residues. Germline V lookup: CDR1 SQVTM, CDR2 ANQGSEA. Germline trimming cut 6 bases from V and 4 bases from J; bases unmatched to any gene: 3. The CDR3 region is CSVRTGATGELFF. DNA for the CDR3: TGCAGCGTAAGGACAGGGGCCACCGGGGAGCTGTTTTTT.

This clonotype was seen many times. This chain uses TRBV10-3 with TRBJ2-3, with 7 bases identical to TRBD2. Trimming removed 7 bases from V and 4 bases from J; junction bases left unmatched: 8. The germline gives CDR1 ENHRY, CDR2 SYGVKD. The CDR3 contains 14 residues. In DNA, the CDR3 is TGTGCCATCAATGGCGGGGGACTGGCAGATACGCAGTATTTT. It codes for CAINGGGLADTQYF.

This chain uses TRBV7-6 with TRBJ2-7, with TRBD1 matching 9 bases. CDR1 is SGHVS, CDR2 FNYEAQ, per germline. V lost 4 bases to trimming and J lost 5 bases; unmatched junction nucleotides: 6. The CDR3 runs to 14 residues. The CDR3 loop reads CASSSGTGMDEQYF. The CDR3 DNA is TGTGCCAGCAGCTCCGGGACAGGGATGGACGAGCAGTACTTC.

This sequence joins TRBV27 and TRBJ1-5, with no clear D. CDR3 length: 13 residues. Germline V gene data show CDR1 as MNHEY and CDR2 as SMNVEV (reference sequence). The V and J ends lost 6 bases and 2 bases respectively, with 8 bases between them. The CDR3: CASRRWGNQPQHF. The CDR3 DNA follows: TGTGCCAGCAGGCGGTGGGGCAATCAGCCCCAGCATTTT.

This clonotype came up many times. The CDR3 sequence: CASSSRTLGNQPQHF. As DNA, the CDR3 is TGTGCCAGCAGTTCCCGGACATTGGGCAATCAGCCCCAGCATTTT. V and J are TRBV27 and TRBJ1-5, with D perhaps TRBD1 (5 bases). Germline CDR1 is MNHEY and CDR2 is SMNVEV (reference sequence). This CDR3 spans 15 amino acids. V gave up 4 bases and J gave up 2 bases, with 12 bases separating them.

This clonotype has a handful of counts. This chain connects TRBV2 to TRBJ2-2, with D possibly called TRBD1 or TRBD2 (5 bases each). CDR1 is SNHLY and CDR2 is FYNNEI in the germline V gene. The CDR3 runs 13 residues. The germline V and J ends were trimmed by 8 bases and 6 bases, with 13 bases remaining between them. The CDR3 loop reads CASSGPWAGELFF. In nucleotides, the CDR3 is TGTGCCAGCTCGGGACCATGGGCCGGGGAGCTGTTTTTT.

J is TRBJ2-7 and V is TRBV7-9; 9 bases map to TRBD1. The CDR3 contains 15 residues. V shed 5 bases and J 4 bases; nucleotides not matched to a gene: 9. Germline V CDR1 and CDR2: SEHNR, FQNEAQ (reference sequence). CDR3 coding DNA: TGTGCCAGCAGCGGCGTAGAAGGACAGGGGTACGAGCAGTACTTC. Translating gives CASSGVEGQGYEQYF.

This clonotype has only a few counts. For the CDR3, the DNA is TGCAGTGCCGCGGGGGGGGGCGAGGCATACGAGCAGTACTTC. It is translated as CSAAGGGEAYEQYF. J is TRBJ2-7 and V is TRBV20-1; TRBD2 matches 9 bases. Losses at the gene ends were 6 bases for V and 4 bases for J; bases not matched to a gene: 10. The CDR3 consists of 14 residues. CDR1 and CDR2 (germline): DFQATT, SNEGSKA (reference sequence).

The chain recombines TRBV20-1 with TRBJ2-2; either TRBD1 or TRBD2 may fit D (5 bases each). V gave up 3 bases and J gave up 8 bases, with 7 bases separating them. This CDR3 contains 11 residues. Germline V lookup: CDR1 DFQATT, CDR2 SNEGSKA (reference sequence). CDR3 amino acids: CSARGPGELFF. Written as DNA, the CDR3 is TGCAGTGCTAGGGGACCAGGGGAGCTGTTTTTT.

The V call is TRBV28, the J call TRBJ2-7, with TRBD1 identical over 9 bases. Trimming cost V 6 bases and J 5 bases; bases outside gene matches: 8. This CDR3 comprises 14 residues. Germline V gene sequence: CDR1 MDHEN, CDR2 SYDVKM. The CDR3 loop reads CASREGGQGNEQYF. The CDR3, as DNA: TGTGCCAGCAGAGAAGGCGGACAGGGGAACGAGCAGTACTTC.

The V and J genes are TRBV7-9 and TRBJ2-1; possible D gene TRBD2, 6 bases. CDR3 size: 14 residues. CDR1 and CDR2 from the germline V gene are SEHNR and FQNEAQ (reference sequence). V lost 8 bases and J 4 bases, leaving 15 bases between the germline ends. The DNA for the CDR3 is TGTGCCAGCGACGGCGGGATGGGGTACAATGAGCAGTTCTTC. Its translation is CASDGGMGYNEQFF.

This clonotype showed up just a few times. V gene TRBV15 combines with J gene TRBJ2-7, with D unclear. V was clipped by 4 bases and J by 4 bases, with 17 bases between them. This CDR3 has 15 amino acids. The germline V gene encodes CDR1 LNHNV and CDR2 YYDKDF (reference sequence). CDR3 region: CATSIGGTAIYEQYF. The CDR3 DNA sequence: TGTGCCACCAGCATTGGCGGTACTGCGATATACGAGCAGTACTTC.

The chain carries TRBV5-1 and TRBJ1-1; D not resolved. With 2 bases removed from V and 4 bases from J, the gap between germline ends came to 9 bases. The CDR3 sequence is 13 residues long. The germline gives CDR1 SGHRS, CDR2 YFSETQ. The CDR3 nucleotides read TGCGCCAGCAGCTTTCAGTGGGCCACTGAAGCTTTCTTT. It translates to CASSFQWATEAFF.

This clonotype has a count of ten or more. The chain uses TRBV6-1 and TRBJ2-3; 10 nucleotides agree with TRBD2. There are 17 residues in the CDR3. V shed 6 bases, J shed 0 bases, and the junction held 9 bases outside the gene matches. Germline V gives CDR1 MNHNS, CDR2 SASEGT. Written as DNA, the CDR3 is TGTGCCAGCAGCCCCGGGACTAGCGTTGCTAGCACAGATACGCAGTATTTT. Its protein product is CASSPGTSVASTDTQYF.

The chain couples TRBV6-2 or TRBV6-3 to TRBJ1-1; no reliable D call. Germline V gives CDR1 MNHEY, CDR2 SVGEGT. This CDR3 spans 15 amino acids. With 5 bases removed from V and 6 bases from J, the gap between germline ends came to 19 bases. The CDR3 spells CASSPAGRLMAEAFF. CDR3 DNA: TGTGCCAGCAGTCCCGCCGGCAGGTTAATGGCTGAAGCTTTCTTT.

This clonotype was seen at least ten times. The rearrangement uses TRBV7-2 and TRBJ1-5; no reliable D call. The ends were cut back, 5 bases at V and 3 bases at J, with 14 bases in the middle. From germline, CDR1 is SGHTA and CDR2 FQGNSA. The CDR3 is made up of 15 amino acids. CDR3 bases: TGTGCCAGCAGCCCGCCGGGCGGAGTCAATCAGCCCCAGCATTTT. This sequence encodes CASSPPGGVNQPQHF.

The chain combines TRBV5-1 with TRBJ2-5; D possibly uses TRBD1 or TRBD2 (5 bases each). The germline V gene encodes CDR1 SGHRS and CDR2 YFSETQ. The CDR3 loop spans 15 amino acids. The V and J ends lost 4 bases and 5 bases respectively, with 18 bases between them. CDR3 sequence (DNA): TGCGCCAGCAGCACCCCGTCGGGGCTGGGGGAGACCCAGTACTTC. Translated: CASSTPSGLGETQYF.

The chain links TRBV6-1 to TRBJ2-5; D might be TRBD1 (5 bases). V lost 11 bases to trimming and J lost 1 base, with 20 bases between them. This CDR3 has 15 amino acids. Germline V gives CDR1 MNHNS, CDR2 SASEGT. The chain's CDR3 is CAAAHKGAVQETQYF. CDR3 DNA: TGTGCCGCAGCCCACAAAGGGGCAGTCCAAGAGACCCAGTACTTC.

This clonotype was counted only a few times. This chain joins TRBV11-3 and TRBJ1-1; D not certain. Germline CDR1 reads SGHNT; CDR2 reads YENEEA. This CDR3 spans 15 amino acids. With 0 bases removed from V and 0 bases from J, the gap between germline ends came to 8 bases. CDR3 protein: CASSLDGSLNTEAFF. CDR3 nucleotides: TGTGCCAGCAGCTTAGATGGCAGCTTGAACACTGAAGCTTTCTTT.

This sequence joins TRBV20-1 and TRBJ2-1; 11 bases are a match to TRBD2. The V and J ends lost 0 bases and 10 bases, in that order; junction bases with no gene match: 11. Per germline, CDR1 DFQATT and CDR2 SNEGSKA (reference sequence). The CDR3 has 16 amino acids. The CDR3 loop is CSARDARLAGSREQFF. The CDR3, as DNA: TGCAGTGCTAGAGATGCGAGACTAGCGGGATCGCGGGAGCAGTTCTTC.

This clonotype has at least ten counts. The genes are TRBV12-3 or TRBV12-4 and TRBJ1-5; D may be TRBD1 (6 bases). Trimming took off 6 bases at V and 3 bases at J, with 18 bases between the two ends. The CDR3 consists of 16 residues. DNA for the CDR3: TGTGCCAGCAGACGACGACAGGATGAGACCAATCAGCCCCAGCATTTT. This codes for CASRRRQDETNQPQHF.

This clonotype has at least ten counts. The V gene is TRBV12-3 or TRBV12-4, the J gene TRBJ2-3; D is unresolved. The CDR3 is made up of 14 amino acids. Trimming left V 5 bases short and J 1 base short, with 10 bases between. The CDR3 protein is CASSPDRGTDTQYF. CDR3 bases: TGTGCCAGCAGTCCGGACCGTGGCACAGATACGCAGTATTTT.

This clonotype came up a few times. The chain recombines TRBV3-1 with TRBJ1-1; 7 bases align to TRBD1. V lost 0 bases, J lost 0 bases, and 1 base stayed unmatched. This CDR3 contains 15 residues. Looked up from germline, CDR1 is LGHDT and CDR2 is YNNKEL (reference sequence). The CDR3 nucleotides are TGTGCCAGCAGCCAAGAGGGACAGTTGAACACTGAAGCTTTCTTT. Translating it yields CASSQEGQLNTEAFF. Supplemented by reference TRBV3-1 and TRBJ1-1, the full variable domain reads DTAVSQTPKYLVTQMGNDKSIKCEQNLGHDTMYWYKQDSKKFLKIMFSYNNKELIINETVPNRFSPKSPDKAHLNLHINSLELGDSAVYFCASSQEGQLNTEAFFGQGTRLTVV.

This clonotype was seen once. This sequence joins TRBV30 and TRBJ1-3; possibly TRBD1 for D (6 bases). V shed 4 bases and J shed 2 bases, with 12 bases lying between them. The CDR3 totals 14 residues. In germline, CDR1 is GTSNPN, CDR2 SVGIG (reference sequence). The DNA for the CDR3 is TGTGCCTGGACCCGACAGGCTGCTGGAAACACCATATATTTT. Its translation is CAWTRQAAGNTIYF.

This clonotype has only one observation. Given a much more abundant clone one base away, this may be a read error. V gene TRBV29-1 combines with J gene TRBJ2-1; D perhaps matches TRBD1 (6 bases). The V gene's germline CDR1 is SQVTM and CDR2 ANQGSEA. V lost 7 bases, J lost 3 bases, and 13 bases lay in between. CDR3 length: 13 residues. The CDR3 spells CSGRDTNYNEQFF. The CDR3 DNA follows: TGCAGCGGTCGGGACACCAACTACAATGAGCAGTTCTTC.

Of note for this clonotype: A much larger clone lies one base from this, so it may be a read error. The chain joins TRBV7-8 to TRBJ2-5; D may be TRBD1 or TRBD2 (5 bases each). Germline V gene data show CDR1 as SGHVS and CDR2 as FQNEAQ. This CDR3 spans 16 amino acids. Here the CDR3 DNA reads TGTGCCAGCAGCTTAATGGGACCCTCCCAACAAGAGACCGAGTACTTC. This sequence encodes CASSLMGPSQQETEYF. Full variable domain (outside the CDR3, taken from reference TRBV7-8 and TRBJ2-5): GAGVSQSPRYKVAKRGQDVALRCDPISGHVSLFWYQQALGQGPEFLTYFQNEAQLDKSGLPSDRFFAERPEGSVSTLKIQRTQQEDSAVYLCASSLMGPSQQETEYFGPGTRLLVL.

Only a few counts were recorded for this clonotype. The genes are TRBV28 and TRBJ1-2; unclear D gene. Germline V gene sequence: CDR1 MDHEN, CDR2 SYDVKM. The V and J ends lost 2 bases and 4 bases respectively, with 14 bases between them. The CDR3 extends over 15 amino acids. In DNA form, the CDR3 reads TGTGCCAGCAGTTTAATGACACGACGGGGCTATGGCTACACCTTC. It translates to CASSLMTRRGYGYTF.